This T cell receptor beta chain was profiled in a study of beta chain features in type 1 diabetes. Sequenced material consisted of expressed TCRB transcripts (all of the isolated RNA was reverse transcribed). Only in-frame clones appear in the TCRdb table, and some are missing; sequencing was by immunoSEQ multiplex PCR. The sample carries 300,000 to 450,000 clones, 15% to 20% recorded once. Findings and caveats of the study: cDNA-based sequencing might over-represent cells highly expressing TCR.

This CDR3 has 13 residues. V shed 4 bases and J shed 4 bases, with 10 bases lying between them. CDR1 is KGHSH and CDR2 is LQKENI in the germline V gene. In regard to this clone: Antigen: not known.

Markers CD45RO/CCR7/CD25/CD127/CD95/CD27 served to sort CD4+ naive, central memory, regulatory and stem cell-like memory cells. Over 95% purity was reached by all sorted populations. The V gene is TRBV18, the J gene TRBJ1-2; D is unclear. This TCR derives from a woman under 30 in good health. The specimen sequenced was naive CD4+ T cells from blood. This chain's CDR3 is CASSLDGSYGYTF. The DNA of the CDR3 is TGTGCCAGCTCACTGGACGGGAGCTATGGCTACACCTTC.